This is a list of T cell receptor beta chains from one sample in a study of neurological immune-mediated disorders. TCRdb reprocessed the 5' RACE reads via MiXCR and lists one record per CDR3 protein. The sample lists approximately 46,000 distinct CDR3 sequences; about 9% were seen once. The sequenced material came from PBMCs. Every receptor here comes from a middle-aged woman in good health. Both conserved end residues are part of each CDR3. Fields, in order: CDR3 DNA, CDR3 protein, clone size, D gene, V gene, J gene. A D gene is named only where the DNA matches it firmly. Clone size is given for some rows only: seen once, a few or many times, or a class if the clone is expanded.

TGTGCCAGCAGCCCCTGGTTCAGGGTCGGGAGCGAGCAGTTCTTC	CASSPWFRVGSEQFF	many	.	TRBV7-2	TRBJ2-1
TGTGCCACCAGTGCGGCAGGGGAGACCCAGTACTTC	CATSAAGETQYF	many	.	TRBV24-1	TRBJ2-5
TGCGGCAGCAACCCGTCGGCAGAAAGCACAGATACGCAGTATTTT	CGSNPSAESTDTQYF	few	.	TRBV5-1	TRBJ2-3
TGTGCCAGCCAACTTCAAGATACGCAGTATTTT	CASQLQDTQYF	.	.	TRBV18	TRBJ2-3
TGTGCCAGCAGCTTAACAGCTAACTATGGCTACACCTTC	CASSLTANYGYTF	many	.	TRBV7-2	TRBJ1-2
TGTGCCAGCAGCCCTCAGGCTGGGGCCAACGTCCTGACTTTC	CASSPQAGANVLTF	many	.	TRBV7-9	TRBJ2-6
TGTGCCAGCAGCTTACACCCCAGGGGTCGCACAGATACGCAGTATTTT	CASSLHPRGRTDTQYF	many	.	TRBV11-2	TRBJ2-3
TGTGCCATCATTGAGTTATGGTACGAGCAGTACTTC	CAIIELWYEQYF	.	.	TRBV10-3	TRBJ2-7
TGCGCCAGCAGTAAAGCGGAGCGGGGCGAGCAGTACTTC	CASSKAERGEQYF	many	TRBD2	TRBV5-1	TRBJ2-7
TGTGCCAGCAGCCCGTCAACTAATGAAAAACTGTTTTTT	CASSPSTNEKLFF	many	.	TRBV7-2	TRBJ1-4
TGTGCCAGCAGCGAAGGACAGGGGGGCGGTGAAAAACTGTTTTTT	CASSEGQGGGEKLFF	many	TRBD1	TRBV5-5	TRBJ1-4
TGTGCCAGCAGCCAAGAGGTTGGACAGGGTCGGATTACAGATACGCAGTATTTT	CASSQEVGQGRITDTQYF	few	TRBD1	TRBV3-1	TRBJ2-3
TGTGCCAGCAGCGCTGGACTAGCGGGGGCCCAAGAGACCCAGTACTTC	CASSAGLAGAQETQYF	many	TRBD2	TRBV9	TRBJ2-5
TGCAGTGCTCTTGAGGGGGACACAGATACGCAGTATTTT	CSALEGDTDTQYF	many	.	TRBV20-1	TRBJ2-3
TGCGCCAGCAGCCCGGAGGGGAGAGAAAAACTGTTTTTT	CASSPEGREKLFF	many	.	TRBV4-1	TRBJ1-4
TGCAGTGCTAGAGGCGGGGACGGGAATCAGCCCCAGCATTTT	CSARGGDGNQPQHF	many	.	TRBV20-1	TRBJ1-5
TGTGCCATCGGGCAGGTAGATCAGCCCCAGCATTTT	CAIGQVDQPQHF	many	.	TRBV27	TRBJ1-5
TGCGCCAGCAGCTGGACGGAGCGGGAGGGGTCCTACGAGCAGTACTTC	CASSWTEREGSYEQYF	many	TRBD2	TRBV5-1	TRBJ2-7
TGTGCCAGCAGCTTTAGGGCCGCGGGCTACACCTTC	CASSFRAAGYTF	many	.	TRBV5-5	TRBJ1-2
TGTGCCAGCAGTTTATGGGCTAGCGGGAATTTCGACAATGAGCAGTTCTTC	CASSLWASGNFDNEQFF	.	TRBD2	TRBV27	TRBJ2-1
TGTGCCAGCAGCGCGACGGGTTACGAAAAACTGTTTTTT	CASSATGYEKLFF	many	.	TRBV5-6	TRBJ1-4
TGTGCCAGCAGCCTGAGTGGGGGGGCCGCCTACGAGCAGTACTTC	CASSLSGGAAYEQYF	many	.	TRBV7-9	TRBJ2-7
TGTGCCAGCAGCGTCACCGTCCGACCAGATACGCAGTATTTT	CASSVTVRPDTQYF	.	.	TRBV9	TRBJ2-3
TGCGCCAGCAGCCAGAGACAGGGTTCTAATGAAAAACTGTTTTTT	CASSQRQGSNEKLFF	many	TRBD1	TRBV5-1	TRBJ1-4
TGTGCCACCAGCAGAGAAGGGGTTAATTCACCCCTCCACTTT	CATSREGVNSPLHF	.	.	TRBV15	TRBJ1-6
TGCAGCGTTGGCAGGGGGCCTTATGGCTACACCTTC	CSVGRGPYGYTF	many	TRBD1	TRBV29-1	TRBJ1-2
TGTGCCACCAGCAGAGATGGGCTAGCTAGCCTTGATCGGTATTTT	CATSRDGLASLDRYF	many	.	TRBV15	TRBJ2-3
TGTGCCAGCAGCAAATCTTCGGACAGCCCCTACGAGCAGTACTTC	CASSKSSDSPYEQYF	few	.	TRBV21-1	TRBJ2-7
TGTGCCAGCAGACAAATCTCGGTGGGCTCTGGGGCCAACGTCCTGACTTTC	CASRQISVGSGANVLTF	many	.	TRBV2	TRBJ2-6
TGTGCCAGCAGCTTATTGGGCAACCAGAGGGAGCAGTTCTTC	CASSLLGNQREQFF	.	.	TRBV7-8	TRBJ2-1
TGTGCCAGCAGCTTAGGGACTAGCGGTGTCGGGGAGCTGTTTTTT	CASSLGTSGVGELFF	many	TRBD2	TRBV7-2	TRBJ2-2
TGTGCCAGCAGTGCCATCCCCGGGGGGAGGAAATACGAGCAGTACTTC	CASSAIPGGRKYEQYF	many	TRBD2	TRBV6-1	TRBJ2-7
TGCACCAGCAGCCAATATCATTGGCGGGAAGCGACTGAAGCTTTCTTT	CTSSQYHWREATEAFF	.	.	TRBV4-1	TRBJ1-1
TGTGCCAGCAGTTTCACAGGGACCGGGGCCAACGTCCTGACTTTC	CASSFTGTGANVLTF	many	.	TRBV12-3/TRBV12-4	TRBJ2-6
TGTGCCAGCAGTCCTGGACAGGGTAGAGGTTCACCCCTCCACTTT	CASSPGQGRGSPLHF	few	TRBD1	TRBV2	TRBJ1-6
TGTGCCAGCAGTTACTATTCCCGGACAGCGACGAACACTGAAGCTTTCTTT	CASSYYSRTATNTEAFF	many	.	TRBV6-5	TRBJ1-1
TGTGCCAGCAGCTTGGGACTAGCGAGCTACGAGCAGTACTTC	CASSLGLASYEQYF	many	TRBD2	TRBV7-2	TRBJ2-7
TGCAGTGCTTTGGGACGTTATCCCCCTGCGCATAATTCACCCCTCCACTTT	CSALGRYPPAHNSPLHF	few	.	TRBV20-1	TRBJ1-6
TGTGCCAGCAGTGAAGCGGTTGGGACTAGCGGGAGGGCCTCCGGGGAGCTGTTTTTT	CASSEAVGTSGRASGELFF	many	TRBD2	TRBV6-1	TRBJ2-2
TGCGCCAGCAGCCAAAGGGTAACAGATACGCAGTATTTT	CASSQRVTDTQYF	many	.	TRBV4-3	TRBJ2-3
TGTGCCAGCAGTCTCGACGGAGAAAAACTGTTTTTT	CASSLDGEKLFF	few	.	TRBV7-3	TRBJ1-4
TGTGCCAGCAGCGTAAACAGAATATCCTATGGCTACACCTTC	CASSVNRISYGYTF	.	.	TRBV6-2/TRBV6-3	TRBJ1-2
TGCGCCAGCAGCCAAGATGCGGACGGTTCCTACGAGCAGTACTTC	CASSQDADGSYEQYF	many	.	TRBV4-3	TRBJ2-7
TGTGCCAGCAGCTTGGGACAGGGGGCTTCCGAGCAGTACTTC	CASSLGQGASEQYF	many	TRBD1	TRBV5-5	TRBJ2-7
TGCGTCAGCAGCTTGCAGGACAGGGGGTCCTACGGGGAGTATTTT	CVSSLQDRGSYGEYF	.	TRBD1	TRBV5-1	TRBJ2-3
TGTGCCAGCAGCCCGAGTCGCGCAGGGGGCACTTCACCCCTCCACTTT	CASSPSRAGGTSPLHF	many	TRBD1	TRBV7-2	TRBJ1-6
TGCAGTGCTAGAGATCTACTAGCGGGGGGGCATGCAGATACGCAGTATTTT	CSARDLLAGGHADTQYF	many	TRBD2	TRBV20-1	TRBJ2-3
TGCGCCAGCAGCTTGGACCGGCCGGTACTCACTGAAGCTTTCTTT	CASSLDRPVLTEAFF	many	.	TRBV5-1	TRBJ1-1
TGTGCCAGCAGCCCAGGGACGGCCACTGAAGCTTTCTTT	CASSPGTATEAFF	many	.	TRBV5-5	TRBJ1-1
TGTGCCTCCTCGAAAGAGGGGGGAAGAGAGACCCAGTACTTC	CASSKEGGRETQYF	medium-sized	.	TRBV10-3	TRBJ2-5